The 30 T cell receptor beta chains given below trace back to one sample, sequenced in a study of cytomegalovirus exposure and HLA in healthy donors. Sequenced by immunoSEQ multiplex PCR; TCRdb stores in-frame clones only, minus some. The sample comprises fewer than 150,000 clones, about 91% of which are singletons, and over 6.5% rests with the top ten. The sequenced sample consisted of PBMCs. These receptors were obtained from a woman aged 18-29 years in good health and CMV-seropositive.

This chain uses TRBV6-5 with TRBJ1-2; D may be TRBD1 (5 bases). Germline loops: CDR1 MNHEY, CDR2 SVGAGI. The V and J ends lost 0 bases and 6 bases respectively, with 14 bases between them. This CDR3 comprises 15 residues. The CDR3 coding sequence is TGTGCCAGCAGTTACTCCTTCAGGGCCCCCGATGGCTACACCTTC. Translation gives CASSYSFRAPDGYTF.

V usage is TRBV15 and J usage is TRBJ2-1; possibly TRBD2 for D (7 bases). V dropped 1 base and J dropped 4 bases, with 11 bases sitting between them. The CDR3 consists of 15 residues. CDR1 LNHNV and CDR2 YYDKDF come from the germline V gene (reference sequence). The CDR3 nucleotides read TGTGCCACCAGCAGAGTTCGGGGGGCATACAATGAGCAGTTCTTC. It encodes CATSRVRGAYNEQFF.

This sequence joins TRBV7-2 and TRBJ1-2; TRBD1 matches 9 bases. The V segment lost 5 bases and the J segment 8 bases; nucleotides outside the gene matches: 3. CDR1 is SGHTA and CDR2 is FQGNSA in the germline V gene. The CDR3 has 12 amino acids. Here the CDR3 reads CASSRDRAGYTF. CDR3 DNA: TGTGCCAGCAGCCGGGACAGGGCAGGCTACACCTTC. The full variable domain, completed using reference TRBV7-2 and TRBJ1-2, is GAGVSQSPSNKVTEKGKDVELRCDPISGHTALYWYRQSLGQGLEFLIYFQGNSAPDKSGLPSDRFSAERTGGSVSTLTIQRTQQEDSAVYLCASSRDRAGYTFGSGTRLTVV.

The chain joins TRBV27 to TRBJ2-3; possible D gene TRBD2, 6 bases. Trimming took 6 bases from V and 2 from J, leaving 18 bases between them. The CDR3 consists of 16 residues. The germline gives CDR1 MNHEY, CDR2 SMNVEV (reference sequence). Written as DNA, the CDR3 is TGTGCCAGCAGAATAGCGGTTGCGGTACCCACAGATACGCAGTATTTT. It encodes CASRIAVAVPTDTQYF.

The chain carries TRBV7-8 and TRBJ2-7; weak D call: TRBD2 (6 bases). Deletions cut 5 bases from V and 6 bases from J, with 11 bases between. CDR3 size: 12 residues. The germline gives CDR1 SGHVS, CDR2 FQNEAQ. DNA of the CDR3: TGTGCCAGCAGCACAGGAGGGTTCGAGCAGTACTTC. Protein product: CASSTGGFEQYF.

The chain couples TRBV5-1 to TRBJ2-7; 8 bases fit TRBD2. Germline CDR1 and CDR2: SGHRS and YFSETQ. J lost 6 bases, V lost 4 bases, and 9 bases had no gene match. The CDR3 covers 14 residues. CDR3 in amino acids: CASSDPSGSGEQYF. The CDR3 coding sequence is TGCGCCAGCAGCGACCCAAGCGGGAGTGGCGAGCAGTACTTC.

The V gene is TRBV27, the J gene TRBJ2-3; TRBD2 matches at 12 bases. Germline V lookup: CDR1 MNHEY, CDR2 SMNVEV (reference sequence). The CDR3 runs to 15 residues. V was clipped by 5 bases and J by 4 bases; unmatched bases: 4. This chain's CDR3 is CASSLAGGRSDTQYF. The CDR3, as DNA: TGTGCCAGCAGTCTAGCGGGGGGGAGGTCAGATACGCAGTATTTT.

V and J are TRBV27 and TRBJ1-2, with 7 bases identical to TRBD1. Germline V gene lookup returns CDR1 MNHEY and CDR2 SMNVEV (reference sequence). Germline trimming cut 5 bases from V and 5 bases from J; bases unmatched to any gene: 11. This CDR3 is 15 amino acids long. CDR3 sequence: CASSTLRGDSYGYTF. CDR3 DNA sequence: TGTGCCAGCAGTACCCTCAGGGGGGACTCTTATGGCTACACCTTC.

V gene TRBV28 combines with J gene TRBJ1-2, with D possibly being TRBD1 (5 bases). V dropped 3 bases and J dropped 6 bases, with 14 bases sitting between them. Germline V gene lookup returns CDR1 MDHEN and CDR2 SYDVKM. The CDR3 is 14 residues long. CDR3 region: CASSLMAGPHGYTF. The CDR3 nucleotides read TGTGCCAGCAGTTTGATGGCAGGGCCCCATGGCTACACCTTC.

V usage is TRBV28 and J usage is TRBJ2-3; 7 nucleotides align to TRBD2. Germline-derived CDR1 and CDR2 are MDHEN and SYDVKM. V shed 5 bases and J 0 bases; nucleotides not matched to a gene: 5. The CDR3 consists of 15 residues. CDR3 amino acids: CASSRLRESTDTQYF. CDR3 coding DNA: TGTGCCAGCAGTCGACTGCGGGAGAGCACAGATACGCAGTATTTT.

V is TRBV4-3 and J is TRBJ1-5; D is undetermined. Germline CDR1 is LGHNA and CDR2 is YSLEER. The CDR3 is 15 residues long. V lost 1 base and J lost 5, with 12 bases in between. The CDR3, as DNA: TGCGCCAGCAGCCAAGGAACCGCGCCGGATCAGCCCCAGCATTTT. It translates to CASSQGTAPDQPQHF.

The chain has TRBV5-1 and TRBJ2-2, with TRBD2 matching over 9 bases. The germline gives CDR1 SGHRS, CDR2 YFSETQ. Losses at the gene ends were 4 bases for V and 6 bases for J; bases not matched to a gene: 10. The CDR3 covers 16 residues. The CDR3 is CASSEQRGAQAGELFF. CDR3 sequence (DNA): TGCGCCAGCAGCGAGCAGCGGGGGGCCCAGGCCGGGGAGCTGTTTTTT.

The gene calls are TRBV5-1 and TRBJ2-6; 7 bases align to TRBD1. J lost 0 bases, V lost 4 bases, and 7 bases had no gene match. Germline CDR1 is SGHRS and CDR2 is YFSETQ. CDR3 length: 17 residues. The CDR3 is CASSPDRVSSGANVLTF. CDR3 nucleotides: TGCGCCAGCAGCCCCGACAGGGTAAGCTCTGGGGCCAACGTCCTGACTTTC.

V usage is TRBV7-2 and J usage is TRBJ2-3; D is ambiguous. The CDR3 sequence is 14 residues long. CDR1 and CDR2 from the germline V gene are SGHTA and FQGNSA. Trimming stripped 3 bases from V and 6 bases from J, with 13 bases between. The CDR3 reads CASSFRFEVDTQYF. As DNA, the CDR3 is TGTGCCAGCAGCTTCCGTTTCGAGGTTGATACGCAGTATTTT.

V is TRBV30 and J is TRBJ2-1; 7 positions agree with TRBD2. The CDR3 is made up of 15 amino acids. Losses at the gene ends were 0 bases for V and 3 bases for J; bases not matched to a gene: 5. In germline, CDR1 is GTSNPN, CDR2 SVGIG (reference sequence). The DNA for the CDR3 is TGTGCCTGGAGTGTATTTCAGCGGGGCTACAATGAGCAGTTCTTC. Amino acid sequence: CAWSVFQRGYNEQFF.

The rearrangement links TRBV21-1 to TRBJ1-5; the table's D call, TRBD1, has no DNA check behind it. TRBV21-1 is described as a pseudogene. The CDR3 spans 19 residues. CDR3 sequence (DNA): TGTGCCAGCAGCAAAGCAGAGGGACAGGGAAACGCGAGCAATCAGCCCCAGCATTTT. This gives the protein CASSKAEGQGNASNQPQHF.

The chain combines TRBV30 with TRBJ2-1; the match to TRBD2 covers 13 bases. Germline V lookup: CDR1 GTSNPN, CDR2 SVGIG (reference sequence). V shed 1 base and J 7 bases; nucleotides not matched to a gene: 4. This CDR3 comprises 15 residues. CDR3 sequence (DNA): TGTGCCTGGAGTGGTTTGACTAGCGGGGGGAATGAGCAGTTCTTC. Translated, it gives CAWSGLTSGGNEQFF.

J is TRBJ2-5 and V is TRBV4-1; 7 nucleotides align to TRBD1. In germline, CDR1 is MGHRA, CDR2 YSYEKL. With 1 base clipped from V and 1 base from J, the junction kept 6 bases outside the gene matches. This CDR3 contains 16 residues. CDR3 bases: TGCGCCAGCAGCCAAGTGGTCGGGACAGCCCAAGAGACCCAGTACTTC. Its translation: CASSQVVGTAQETQYF.

The V gene is TRBV15, the J gene TRBJ2-6; the D is unclear. With 0 bases removed from V and 4 bases from J, the gap between germline ends came to 4 bases. The CDR3 covers 14 residues. The germline gives CDR1 LNHNV, CDR2 YYDKDF (reference sequence). For the CDR3, the DNA is TGTGCCACCAGCAGAGATCTCGGGGCCAACGTCCTGACTTTC. This translates into CATSRDLGANVLTF. The complete variable domain, with remaining parts taken from reference TRBV15 and TRBJ2-6, reads DAMVIQNPRYQVTQFGKPVTLSCSQTLNHNVMYWYQQKSSQAPKLLFHYYDKDFNNEADTPDNFQSRRPNTSFCFLDIRSPGLGDTAMYLCATSRDLGANVLTFGAGSRLTVL.

This chain uses TRBV6-5 with TRBJ2-5; tentative D call: TRBD1 (6 bases). CDR3 size: 13 residues. CDR1 is MNHEY and CDR2 is SVGAGI in the germline V gene. V was trimmed by 8 bases and J by 0 bases, leaving 10 bases between them. The CDR3 here is CASGWTDQETQYF. The CDR3 bases are TGTGCCAGCGGATGGACAGACCAAGAGACCCAGTACTTC.

This chain links TRBV5-5 with TRBJ2-7, with a weak D call TRBD2 (6 bases). Germline CDR1 SGHKS, CDR2 YYEKEE (reference sequence). The CDR3 consists of 14 residues. V lost 0 bases and J 3 bases, leaving 10 bases between the germline ends. The CDR3 DNA reads TGTGCCAGCAGCTTGGGGGGGAGGCTCTACGAGCAGTACTTC. Protein: CASSLGGRLYEQYF.

V usage is TRBV30 and J usage is TRBJ2-1; 16 bases match TRBD2. This CDR3 is 17 amino acids long. V lost 3 bases, J lost 7 bases, and 9 bases stayed unmatched. The V gene's germline CDR1 is GTSNPN and CDR2 SVGIG (reference sequence). The DNA for the CDR3 is TGTGCCTGGAGGGCCTCCGGGACTAGCGGGAGGGCAAATGAGCAGTTCTTC. Its translation is CAWRASGTSGRANEQFF.

The chain links TRBV2 to TRBJ2-6; TRBD2 matches at 8 bases. With 7 bases clipped from V and 2 bases from J, the junction kept 1 base outside the gene matches. CDR3 size: 14 residues. Germline-derived CDR1 and CDR2 are SNHLY and FYNNEI. Written as DNA, the CDR3 is TGTGCCAGCACGGGGGGGGCTGGGGCCAACGTCCTGACTTTC. Translating it yields CASTGGAGANVLTF.

CDR3 nucleotides: TGTGCCAGTCACAGGGGCTTGAACACTGAAGCTTTCTTT. Amino acids: CASHRGLNTEAFF. The chain has TRBV28 and TRBJ1-1, with 7 bases aligning to TRBD1. The V gene end was trimmed by 9 bases and the J gene end by 0 bases; junction bases not matched to a gene: 4. The CDR3 runs 13 residues. Germline-derived CDR1 and CDR2 are MDHEN and SYDVKM.

The CDR3 bases are TGTGCCATCAATTCCCCCACGAGGACAGGGGTATATTCACCCCTCCACTTT. It encodes CAINSPTRTGVYSPLHF. The chain links TRBV10-3 to TRBJ1-6; 9 nucleotides align to TRBD1. Germline values: CDR1 ENHRY, CDR2 SYGVKD. CDR3 length: 17 amino acids. V was pared by 7 bases and J by 8 bases, with 15 bases of the junction left unmatched.

This chain joins TRBV28 and TRBJ1-1; tentatively, D is TRBD1 (6 bases). This CDR3 contains 12 residues. V lost 6 bases to trimming and J lost 6 bases, with 11 bases between them. Germline V gene lookup returns CDR1 MDHEN and CDR2 SYDVKM. As DNA, the CDR3 is TGTGCCAGCAGAATACAGGGACCTGAAGCTTTCTTT. It specifies CASRIQGPEAFF.

The chain links TRBV21-1 to TRBJ2-2; the DNA was not compared with TRBD1, the D call given in the table. TRBV21-1 is noted as a pseudogene. The CDR3 runs to 16 residues. CDR3 coding DNA: TGTGCCATAGAAAGCCCCCAGGGGGTCGGTACCGGGGAGCTGTTTTTT. Protein product: CAIESPQGVGTGELFF.

The chain has TRBV27 and TRBJ1-1; D not resolved. The germline CDR1 and CDR2 sequences are MNHEY and SMNVEV (reference sequence). V shed 1 base and J shed 5 bases, with 11 bases lying between them. The CDR3 totals 14 residues. The CDR3 loop is CASSLFARVTEAFF. CDR3 bases: TGTGCCAGCAGTTTATTCGCGAGGGTTACTGAAGCTTTCTTT.

J is TRBJ1-1 and V is TRBV7-2; 7 bases are shared with TRBD1. This CDR3 contains 17 residues. Germline loops: CDR1 SGHTA, CDR2 FQGNSA. With V trimmed by 0 bases and J by 4 bases, 11 bases remained unmatched. The CDR3 loop reads CASSLAGIQGVGTEAFF. The DNA of the CDR3 is TGTGCCAGCAGCTTAGCGGGGATTCAGGGGGTAGGCACTGAAGCTTTCTTT.

The gene calls are TRBV10-2 and TRBJ2-3; 9 bases are a match to TRBD1. CDR3 length: 15 amino acids. V was pared by 10 bases and J by 2 bases, with 10 bases of the junction left unmatched. Germline CDR1 and CDR2: WSHSY and SAAADI. CDR3 sequence (DNA): TGCGCCACCGCGGGACAGGGCCGGGTCACAGATACGCAGTATTTT. Residues: CATAGQGRVTDTQYF.